This T cell receptor beta chain was sequenced for a study of blood T cell repertoires in COVID-19. Overall study: There were acute and convalescent COVID-19 samples, and they came from the United States, Italy and Spain. T cells, B-cell-depleted T cells, or PBMCs supplied cDNA or gDNA.

Germline CDR1 and CDR2: LNHDA and SQIVND (reference sequence). Germline trimming cut 7 bases from V and 7 bases from J; bases unmatched to any gene: 13. This CDR3 is 15 amino acids long. Under the authors' procedure: Reference gene primer amplification gave estimated nucleated cell counts. Sequencing used immunoSEQ multiplex PCR; TCRdb keeps in-frame clones, though not all of them. Clone size and V and J calls were adopted from that table, with D and trimming inferred from the DNA. This table holds about 210,000 clones, about 86% found once. This clone showed up just a few times. J is TRBJ1-2 and V is TRBV19; 9 bases agree with TRBD1. The source material was peripheral blood. The receptor was derived from a woman aged 50 to 60 with acute or convalescent COVID-19. DNA for the CDR3: TGTGCCAGTAAGGGCTTGGGGGGACAGGGATTTGGCTACACCTTC. This sequence encodes CASKGLGGQGFGYTF.